This T cell receptor beta chain came from a study of early T cells in non-severe SARS-CoV-2 infection. General study results and limits: Lookups in VDJdb leaned toward anti-spike CD8 responses and missed private and CD4 specificities.

The TCR library protocol attached unique molecular identifiers to the individual cDNA molecules. TCRdb ran MiXCR on the 5' RACE reads and lists one entry per CDR3 protein. The table has around 94,000 distinct CDR3 sequences, over 10% seen once; the top ten hold 5% to 8%. Germline lookup yields CDR1 MNHEY and CDR2 SMNVEV (reference sequence). Trimming took 5 bases from V and 5 from J, leaving 22 bases between them. The CDR3 contains 16 residues. A remark on this clonotype: The antigen remains unidentified.

The source of this sequence is an adult who was a healthcare worker with PCR-confirmed SARS-CoV-2 infection or an uninfected control (not recorded which). This sequence joins TRBV27 and TRBJ2-7; D possibly uses TRBD1 or TRBD2 (5 bases each). Sequencing was carried out using whole blood. As DNA, the CDR3 is TGTGCCAGCAGTCTCACACGGGACGGAGATATGGACGAGCAGTACTTC. This gives the protein CASSLTRDGDMDEQYF.